This entry lists 17 T cell receptor beta chains sequenced from one sample in a study of vaccination and CD4 T cells after COVID-19 (dated 2022 in TCRdb). The receptor library was made with PCR. The sequencer listed for this sample is Illumina iSeq 100. DNA from cultured CD4+ T cells underwent TCR sequencing with the Oncomine TCR Beta short-read assay at the Johns Hopkins FTIC core. TCRdb ran its own pipeline on the public reads, namely fastp trimming at Q25 and MiXCR clone calling, and kept in-frame beta chains. Here each entry gathers all rows of one CDR3 protein and keeps the most common genes and DNA. The sample table lists approximately 16,000 distinct CDR3 sequences, roughly four fifths of them with a count of one. The top ten clones comprise over 8.5% of the sample. These receptors' targets are unknown. The treatment or condition label on this specimen signifies: roughly 10-day PBMC culture with coronavirus spike peptide pools or control peptides (ViraFEST assay).

The specimen was CD4+ T cells from blood, cultured in vitro, collected after SARS-CoV-2 vaccination. Source of these receptors: a human donor who received a COVID-19 vaccine.

The CDR3 reads CASSSTGYNEQFF. CDR3 sequence (DNA): TGTGCCAGCAGCTCGACAGGGTACAATGAGCAGTTCTTC. This rearrangement joins TRBV12-3 or TRBV12-4 to TRBJ2-1; 7 positions match TRBD1. The CDR3 consists of 13 residues. Losses at the gene ends were 6 bases for V and 4 bases for J; bases not matched to a gene: 3.

This chain joins TRBV20-1 and TRBJ1-2; 11 bases are shared with TRBD1. The CDR3 has 16 amino acids. V gave up 0 bases and J gave up 7 bases; unmatched junction bases: 10. Per germline, CDR1 DFQATT and CDR2 SNEGSKA (reference sequence). The CDR3 spells CSARDEVDRGRSGYTF. CDR3 nucleotides: TGCAGTGCTAGAGATGAAGTGGACAGGGGGCGAAGTGGCTACACCTTC.

The V and J genes are TRBV20-1 and TRBJ1-2, with TRBD1 identical over 8 bases. Per the germline V gene, CDR1 is DFQATT and CDR2 is SNEGSKA (reference sequence). This CDR3 spans 13 amino acids. The V gene end was trimmed by 1 base and the J gene end by 7 bases; junction bases not matched to a gene: 5. The CDR3 loop is CSARVDRGVGYTF. The DNA for the CDR3 is TGCAGTGCTAGAGTCGACAGGGGCGTTGGCTACACCTTC.

Within the sample, this clonotype is medium-sized. The chain combines TRBV6-1 with TRBJ1-6; no clear D gene. This CDR3 is built from 14 residues. Between the trimmed V and J ends, which lost 2 bases and 5 bases, there was a span of 7 bases. Germline CDR1 reads MNHNS; CDR2 reads SASEGT. CDR3: CASSERQNNSPLHF. CDR3 nucleotide sequence: TGTGCCAGCAGTGAACGGCAGAATAATTCACCCCTCCACTTT.

This sequence joins TRBV20-1 and TRBJ2-2; weak D call: TRBD2 (5 bases). V was pared by 6 bases and J by 0 bases, with 14 bases between. The CDR3 runs to 15 residues. Germline loops: CDR1 DFQATT, CDR2 SNEGSKA (reference sequence). CDR3 bases: TGCAGTGCCGACGCGGGTATTACGAACACCGGGGAGCTGTTTTTT. This gives the protein CSADAGITNTGELFF.

The V call is TRBV20-1, the J call TRBJ2-3; the match to TRBD2 covers 10 bases. J lost 5 bases, V lost 3 bases, and 11 bases had no gene match. The germline gives CDR1 DFQATT, CDR2 SNEGSKA (reference sequence). CDR3 length: 16 amino acids. CDR3 sequence reads: CSASSGTSVRGDTQYF. The CDR3 region has the DNA TGCAGTGCTAGCTCTGGGACTAGCGTTCGTGGAGATACGCAGTATTTT.

The chain combines TRBV24-1 with TRBJ2-5, with 8 bases lining up with TRBD2. The CDR3 consists of 17 residues. Germline lookup yields CDR1 KGHDR and CDR2 SFDVKD. V shed 4 bases, J shed 2 bases, and the junction held 11 bases outside the gene matches. CDR3 loop: CATSEHAGTRTQETQYF. For the CDR3, the DNA is TGTGCCACCAGTGAACACGCCGGGACTAGAACGCAAGAGACCCAGTACTTC.

The V gene is TRBV12-3 or TRBV12-4, the J gene TRBJ1-6; D gene ambiguous. Trimming removed 1 base from V and 7 bases from J, with 5 bases in between. The CDR3 is 13 amino acids. The CDR3 nucleotides read TGTGCCAGCAGTTTAGGGAGAAATTCACCCCTCCACTTT. Translating it yields CASSLGRNSPLHF.

The rearrangement links TRBV2 to TRBJ2-2; 14 bases align to TRBD2. The CDR3 runs 16 residues. From germline, CDR1 is SNHLY and CDR2 FYNNEI. Trimming at V came to 5 bases and at J to 6 bases, leaving 5 bases not matched to a gene. This chain's CDR3 is CASSLLTSGGAGELFF. The CDR3 DNA follows: TGTGCCAGCAGTCTACTGACTAGCGGGGGGGCCGGGGAGCTGTTTTTT.

The V call is TRBV20-1, the J call TRBJ1-5, with a tentative D call TRBD1 (5 bases). The CDR3 loop spans 15 amino acids. CDR1 is DFQATT, CDR2 SNEGSKA, per germline (reference sequence). Trimming took off 2 bases at V and 6 bases at J, with 17 bases between the two ends. This CDR3 is CSARPAGGPFQPQHF. CDR3 nucleotide sequence: TGCAGTGCTAGACCCGCGGGGGGTCCCTTTCAGCCCCAGCATTTT.

The rearrangement uses TRBV20-1 and TRBJ2-3; 7 nucleotides align to TRBD1. The CDR3 is made up of 11 amino acids. Germline assignment: CDR1 DFQATT and CDR2 SNEGSKA (reference sequence). V lost 5 bases and J lost 4; bases outside the gene matches: 0. CDR3 sequence reads: CSADRADTQYF. The CDR3 DNA is TGCAGTGCTGACAGGGCAGATACGCAGTATTTT.

This clonotype was seen once. The rearrangement joins TRBV6-1 to TRBJ1-2; D might be TRBD1 (5 bases). Looked up from germline, CDR1 is MNHNS and CDR2 is SASEGT. The CDR3 loop spans 14 amino acids. The CDR3 nucleotides read TGTGCTACAAAAAGGGGATTCGTATCTATGGACTACACCTTC. This encodes CATKRGFVSMDYTF.

V usage is TRBV10-1 and J usage is TRBJ1-1; D gene unclear. The CDR3 sequence is 12 residues long. The V gene lost 10 bases and the J gene lost 0 bases, with 9 bases spanning the gap. Germline V lookup: CDR1 WNHNN, CDR2 SYGVQD (reference sequence). CDR3 sequence: CAIPTLNTEAFF. CDR3 nucleotides: TGCGCCATCCCGACGTTGAACACTGAAGCTTTCTTT.

The J gene is TRBJ2-2, the V gene TRBV6-1; D may be TRBD1 (5 bases). Germline V gene lookup returns CDR1 MNHNS and CDR2 SASEGT. The CDR3 runs to 14 residues. V was shortened by 11 bases and J by 3 bases, with 16 bases between the two germline ends. Written as DNA, the CDR3 is TGTGCCGGAACCCGGACATGGGACACCGGGGAGCTGTTTTTT. This gives the protein CAGTRTWDTGELFF.

V and J are TRBV24-1 and TRBJ2-3; D might be TRBD2 (6 bases). The CDR3 is 15 residues long. V was pared by 7 bases and J by 4 bases, with 17 bases between. Germline V gene lookup returns CDR1 KGHDR and CDR2 SFDVKD. As DNA, the CDR3 is TGTGCCACCAGCATGGGGGGTGTAGTTGCAGATACGCAGTATTTT. Its protein product is CATSMGGVVADTQYF.

V is TRBV6-5 and J is TRBJ1-6, with D possibly being TRBD1 (5 bases). Trimming stripped 0 bases from V and 5 bases from J, with 8 bases between. Germline CDR1 is MNHEY and CDR2 is SVGAGI. CDR3 length: 15 amino acids. The CDR3 bases are TGTGCCAGCAGTTACTCTTCAGGGCATAATTCACCCCTCCACTTT. It translates to CASSYSSGHNSPLHF.

This chain joins TRBV5-5 and TRBJ2-7; 7 bases are a match to TRBD1. Trimming cost V 3 bases and J 3 bases; bases outside gene matches: 12. Germline values: CDR1 SGHKS, CDR2 YYEKEE (reference sequence). The length of the CDR3 is 16 residues. The CDR3 here is CASSSQQRTGHYEQYF. The CDR3 DNA reads as TGTGCCAGCAGCTCGCAACAACGGACAGGTCACTACGAGCAGTACTTC.